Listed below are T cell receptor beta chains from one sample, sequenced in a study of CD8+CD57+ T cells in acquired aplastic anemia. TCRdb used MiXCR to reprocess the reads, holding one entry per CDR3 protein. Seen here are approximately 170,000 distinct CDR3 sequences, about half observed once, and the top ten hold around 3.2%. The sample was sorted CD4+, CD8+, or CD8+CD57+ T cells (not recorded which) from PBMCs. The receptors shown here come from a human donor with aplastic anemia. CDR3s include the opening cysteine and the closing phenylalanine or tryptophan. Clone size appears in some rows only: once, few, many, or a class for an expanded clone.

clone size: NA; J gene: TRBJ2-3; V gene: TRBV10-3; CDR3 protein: CAITPGPGGTDTQYF
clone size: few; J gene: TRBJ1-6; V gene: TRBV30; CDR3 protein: CAWSDGGSPLHF
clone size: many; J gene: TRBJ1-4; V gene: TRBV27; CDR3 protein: CASSLRGGVPATNEKLFF
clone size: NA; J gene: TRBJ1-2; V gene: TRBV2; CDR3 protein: CASRNGGQGNYGYTF
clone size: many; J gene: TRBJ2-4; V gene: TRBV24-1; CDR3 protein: CATRDRGDIQYF
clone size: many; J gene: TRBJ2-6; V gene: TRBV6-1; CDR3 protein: CASSPRTSGKAGANVLTF
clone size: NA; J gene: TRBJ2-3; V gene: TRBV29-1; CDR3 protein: CSVGQGGPDTQYF
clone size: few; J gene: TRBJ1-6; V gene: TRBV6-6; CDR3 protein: CASSYGTGSGNSPLHF
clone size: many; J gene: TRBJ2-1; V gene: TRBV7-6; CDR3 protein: CASSLGGGISSDEQFF
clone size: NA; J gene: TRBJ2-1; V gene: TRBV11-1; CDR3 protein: CASSLAGSSYNEQFF
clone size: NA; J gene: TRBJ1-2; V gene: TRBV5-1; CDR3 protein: CASNPDSSGIYGYTF
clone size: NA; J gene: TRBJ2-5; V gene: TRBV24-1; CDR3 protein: CATSDSKTVQETQYF
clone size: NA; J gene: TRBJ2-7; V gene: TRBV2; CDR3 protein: CASRVGGNTGEQYF
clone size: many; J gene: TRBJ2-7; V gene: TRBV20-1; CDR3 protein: CSARPGLASAQYF
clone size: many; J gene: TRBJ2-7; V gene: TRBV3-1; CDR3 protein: CASSQGTPSYEQYF
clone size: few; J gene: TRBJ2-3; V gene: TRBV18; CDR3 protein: CASSPPSTDTQYF
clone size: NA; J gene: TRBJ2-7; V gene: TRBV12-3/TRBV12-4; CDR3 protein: CASTPGGGTAEYF
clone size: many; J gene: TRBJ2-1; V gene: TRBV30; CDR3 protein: CAWSVRLSHEQFF
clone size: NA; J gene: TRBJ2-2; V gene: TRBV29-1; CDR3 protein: CSVEDYPGTGELFF
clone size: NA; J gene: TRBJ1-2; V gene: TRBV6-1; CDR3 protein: CASSAGRAYYGYTF
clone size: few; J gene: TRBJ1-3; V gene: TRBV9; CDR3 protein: CASSGGTGNTIYF
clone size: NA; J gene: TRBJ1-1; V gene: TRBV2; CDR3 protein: CASRREGNTEAFF
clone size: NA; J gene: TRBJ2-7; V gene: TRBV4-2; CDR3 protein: CASSPPRGGPYSYEQYF
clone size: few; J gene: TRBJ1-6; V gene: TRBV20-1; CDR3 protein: CSARDAGVLGGSPLHF